A selection of T cell receptor beta chains follows, all from one sample in a study of T cells expressing NK-cell markers. Following a re-call of the 5' RACE reads, TCRdb has one entry per CDR3 protein and lacks DNA. The listing contains some 500,000 distinct CDR3 sequences. Sample: blood T cells: a sorted CD56 or NKG2C T cell subset, CD4+ or CD8+ T cells, or bulk PBMC T cells (not recorded which). These receptors all come from a woman aged 50 to 60 in good health. Each CDR3 is given with its conserved first and last residue.

V	J	CDR3
TRBV24-1	TRBJ1-2	CATRGGANYGYTF
TRBV14	TRBJ2-1	CASSQETGINEQFF
TRBV7-2	TRBJ1-1	CASSLRAGGTEAFF
TRBV11-2	TRBJ1-1	CASSSYTRAEAFF
TRBV7-8	TRBJ2-1	CASSPRLLQEQFF
TRBV10-3	TRBJ1-3	CAISESTVGNTIYF
TRBV7-9	TRBJ2-2	CASSRGTANTGELFF
TRBV4-1	TRBJ2-1	CASSPASLGSYNEQFF
TRBV25-1	TRBJ2-1	CASTTNLLGLGYNEQFF
TRBV11-2	TRBJ2-2	CASSFRGSFNTGELFF
TRBV5-6	TRBJ1-5	CASSTAGDEPQHF
TRBV28	TRBJ1-1	CASRPGQYEAFF
TRBV20-1	TRBJ2-1	CSASQGQGREQFF
TRBV4-2	TRBJ2-2	CASSQDRAVNTGELFF
TRBV5-1	TRBJ2-3	CASSSGLFPSGEADTQYF
TRBV27	TRBJ2-4	CASRPPGVAKNIQYF
TRBV14	TRBJ2-7	CASSQGTRGQDYEQYF
TRBV20-1	TRBJ2-3	CSAEVGTDTQYF
TRBV6-5	TRBJ2-7	CASRRGGFYEQYF
TRBV5-6	TRBJ2-1	CASSPGTEYFFF
TRBV29-1	TRBJ2-1	CSGAHRAVGNEQFF
TRBV11-2	TRBJ2-1	CASSHGRETSYNEQFF
TRBV20-1	TRBJ2-3	CSARVGLGVGTDTQYF
TRBV20-1	TRBJ2-1	CSARTGSEWNEQFF
TRBV2	TRBJ1-5	CASSVDRDSNQPQHF
TRBV29-1	TRBJ2-3	CSEGTSGSTDTQYF
TRBV4-1	TRBJ2-1	CASSHPVRDIHNEQFF
TRBV20-1	TRBJ2-7	CSAREGTSGRPDYEQYF
TRBV27	TRBJ1-6	CASSSWGGNNSPLHF
TRBV6-5	TRBJ2-2	CASSRTFGTVGELFF
TRBV7-6	TRBJ2-7	CASSLTGQGGEQYF
TRBV10-3	TRBJ2-3	CAISDPSRGVNADTQYF
TRBV5-5	TRBJ2-1	CASSGAGDEQFF
TRBV10-3	TRBJ2-1	CATVLAAGDEQFF
TRBV5-1	TRBJ2-1	CASSQPGPGGGEQFF
TRBV25-1	TRBJ2-1	CASRGGSSYNEQFF
TRBV7-8	TRBJ1-2	CASSQSNSYGYTF
TRBV5-1	TRBJ2-1	CASSPPDLNEQFF
TRBV3-1	TRBJ2-2	CASSRNLRVTGELFF
TRBV27	TRBJ2-2	CASSSASVRTGELFF
TRBV19	TRBJ2-7	CASSIKGVGKKYF
TRBV12-3/TRBV12-4	TRBJ2-3	CASLSRDTQYF
TRBV14	TRBJ2-1	CASSQSGVGFNEQFF
TRBV5-1	TRBJ1-1	CASSSTDRGNTEAFF
TRBV5-1	TRBJ1-4	CASSLDESGASEKLFF
TRBV11-2	TRBJ1-6	CASSLGVRSPLHF
TRBV5-1	TRBJ2-1	CASSLVSGTGGKFF
TRBV2	TRBJ2-1	CAGRTDLSYNEQFF
TRBV12-3/TRBV12-4	TRBJ1-5	CASSVASGWPQHF
TRBV12-3/TRBV12-4	TRBJ2-1	CASSLGTSFNNEQFF
TRBV11-1	TRBJ2-3	CASSLASTGVTDTQYF
TRBV4-1	TRBJ2-3	CASSQSLSTDTQYF
TRBV20-1	TRBJ1-2	CSAHDQGDYGYTF